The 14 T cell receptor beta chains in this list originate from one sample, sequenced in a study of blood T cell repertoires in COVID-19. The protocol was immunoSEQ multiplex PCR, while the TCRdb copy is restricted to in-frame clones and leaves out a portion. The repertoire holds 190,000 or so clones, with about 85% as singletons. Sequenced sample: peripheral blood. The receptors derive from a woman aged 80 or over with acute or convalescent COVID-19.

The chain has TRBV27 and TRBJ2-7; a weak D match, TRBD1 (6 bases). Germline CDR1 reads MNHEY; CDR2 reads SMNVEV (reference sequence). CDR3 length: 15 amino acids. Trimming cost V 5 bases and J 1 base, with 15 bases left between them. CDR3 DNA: TGTGCCAGCAGTCGACTTGGGACATCTTCCTACGAGCAGTACTTC. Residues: CASSRLGTSSYEQYF.

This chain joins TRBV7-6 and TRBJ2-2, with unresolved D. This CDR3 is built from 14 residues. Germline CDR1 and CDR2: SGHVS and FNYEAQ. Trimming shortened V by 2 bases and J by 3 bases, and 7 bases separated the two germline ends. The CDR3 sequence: CASSLLQDTGELFF. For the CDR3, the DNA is TGTGCCAGCAGCTTATTACAAGACACCGGGGAGCTGTTTTTT.

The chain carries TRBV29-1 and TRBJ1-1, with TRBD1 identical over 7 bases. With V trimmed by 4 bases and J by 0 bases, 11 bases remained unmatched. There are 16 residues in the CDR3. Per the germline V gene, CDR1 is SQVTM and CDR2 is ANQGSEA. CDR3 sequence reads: CSVASHRGRLNTEAFF. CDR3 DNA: TGCAGCGTTGCCTCTCACAGGGGCAGGCTGAACACTGAAGCTTTCTTT.

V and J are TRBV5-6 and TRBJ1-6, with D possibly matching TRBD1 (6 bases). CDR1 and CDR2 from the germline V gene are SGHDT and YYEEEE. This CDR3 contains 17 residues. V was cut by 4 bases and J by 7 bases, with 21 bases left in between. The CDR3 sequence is CASSGPGRNRANSPLHF. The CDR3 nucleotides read TGTGCCAGCAGCGGGCCCGGACGGAACAGGGCAAATTCACCCCTCCACTTT.

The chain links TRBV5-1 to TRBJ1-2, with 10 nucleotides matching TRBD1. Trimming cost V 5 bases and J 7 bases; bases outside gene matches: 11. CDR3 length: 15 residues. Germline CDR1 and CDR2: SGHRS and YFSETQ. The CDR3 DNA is TGCGCCAGCAGACCCCGGGACAGGGGTTTAGGTGGCTACACCTTC. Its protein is CASRPRDRGLGGYTF.

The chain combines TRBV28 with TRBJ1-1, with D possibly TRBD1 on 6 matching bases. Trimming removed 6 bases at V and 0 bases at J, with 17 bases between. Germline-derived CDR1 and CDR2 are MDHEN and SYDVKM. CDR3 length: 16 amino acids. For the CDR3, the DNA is TGTGCCAGCAGGACGTTCAGGGGTAGGGTGAACACTGAAGCTTTCTTT. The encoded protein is CASRTFRGRVNTEAFF. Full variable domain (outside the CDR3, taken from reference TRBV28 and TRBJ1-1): DVKVTQSSRYLVKRTGEKVFLECVQDMDHENMFWYRQDPGLGLRLIYFSYDVKMKEKGDIPEGYSVSREKKERFSLILESASTNQTSMYLCASRTFRGRVNTEAFFGQGTRLTVV.

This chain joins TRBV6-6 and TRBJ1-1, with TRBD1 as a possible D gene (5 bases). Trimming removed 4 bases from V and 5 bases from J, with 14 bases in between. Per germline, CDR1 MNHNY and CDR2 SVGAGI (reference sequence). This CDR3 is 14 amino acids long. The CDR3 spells CASSFLKEGTEAFF. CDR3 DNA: TGTGCCAGCAGTTTCCTTAAGGAGGGGACTGAAGCTTTCTTT.

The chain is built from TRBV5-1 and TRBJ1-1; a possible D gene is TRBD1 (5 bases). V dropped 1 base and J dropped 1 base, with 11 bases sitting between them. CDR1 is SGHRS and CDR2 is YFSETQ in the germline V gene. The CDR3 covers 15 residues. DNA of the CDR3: TGCGCCAGCAGCTTGAAGGGGCAGGGGAACACTGAAGCTTTCTTT. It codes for CASSLKGQGNTEAFF.

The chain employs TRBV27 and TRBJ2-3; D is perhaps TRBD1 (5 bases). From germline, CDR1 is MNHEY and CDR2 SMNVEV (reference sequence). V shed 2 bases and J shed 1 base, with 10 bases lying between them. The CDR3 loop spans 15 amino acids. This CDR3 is CASSLIGARTDTQYF. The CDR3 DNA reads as TGTGCCAGCAGTTTAATAGGGGCCCGCACAGATACGCAGTATTTT.

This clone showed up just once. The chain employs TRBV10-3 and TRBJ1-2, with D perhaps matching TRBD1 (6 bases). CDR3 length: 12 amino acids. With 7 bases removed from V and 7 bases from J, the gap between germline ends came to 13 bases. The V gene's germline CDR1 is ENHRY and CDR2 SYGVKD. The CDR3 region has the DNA TGTGCCATCAACCCGGGACAAGGTGGCTACACCTTC. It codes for CAINPGQGGYTF.

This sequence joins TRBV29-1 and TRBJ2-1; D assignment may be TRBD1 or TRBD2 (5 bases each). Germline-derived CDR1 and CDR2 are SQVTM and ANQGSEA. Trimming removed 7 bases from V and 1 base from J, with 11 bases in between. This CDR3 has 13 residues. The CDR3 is CSAGRESYNEQFF. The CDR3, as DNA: TGCAGCGCAGGGAGAGAATCCTACAATGAGCAGTTCTTC.

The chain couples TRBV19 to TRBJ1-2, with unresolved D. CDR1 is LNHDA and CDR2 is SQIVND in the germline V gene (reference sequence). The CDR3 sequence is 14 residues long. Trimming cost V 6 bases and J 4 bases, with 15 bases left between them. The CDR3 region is CASRSRRHIYGYTF. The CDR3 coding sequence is TGTGCCAGTAGGAGCAGGCGACATATCTATGGCTACACCTTC. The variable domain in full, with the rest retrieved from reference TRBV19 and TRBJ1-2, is DGGITQSPKYLFRKEGQNVTLSCEQNLNHDAMYWYRQDPGQGLRLIYYSQIVNDFQKGDIAEGYSVSREKKESFPLTVTSAQKNPTAFYLCASRSRRHIYGYTFGSGTRLTVV.

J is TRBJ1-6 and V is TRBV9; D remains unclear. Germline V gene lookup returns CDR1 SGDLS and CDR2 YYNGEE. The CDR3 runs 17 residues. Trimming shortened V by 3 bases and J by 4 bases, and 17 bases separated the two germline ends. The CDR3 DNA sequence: TGTGCCAGCAGCGCGGCCCGGGGAGGGTCTTATAATTCACCCCTCCACTTT. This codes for CASSAARGGSYNSPLHF.

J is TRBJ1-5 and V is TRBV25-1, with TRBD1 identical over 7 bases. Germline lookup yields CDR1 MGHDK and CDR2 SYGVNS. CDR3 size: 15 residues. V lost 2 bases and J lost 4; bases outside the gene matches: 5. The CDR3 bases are TGTGCCAGCAGTGAAGGGACAGTTGTAAATCAGCCCCAGCATTTT. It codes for CASSEGTVVNQPQHF.